This T cell receptor (beta chain) was sequenced in a study of shared clonotypes between healthy human individuals. V shed 6 bases and J shed 4 bases, with 9 bases lying between them. CDR3 size: 12 residues. Germline loops: CDR1 MDHEN, CDR2 SYDVKM. Genomic DNA, for the unsorted samples, came from about 90 million PBMCs. Original processing notes: Filtering differed because ImmunoSEQ produced junction-only sequences that carried no quality scores. Some clones are missing from TCRdb's copy, which holds only in-frame ones; the method was immunoSEQ multiplex PCR. V and J calls and clone size are as listed in that table; D and trimming were resolved from the DNA. Of about half a million clones listed, about 80% are singletons.

The gene calls are TRBV28 and TRBJ1-1; a weak D match, TRBD1 (6 bases). The sequenced sample consisted of PBMCs. The origin of this receptor is a woman in her 40s in good health. Some clones in this sample may be carry-over from other donors' samples. The CDR3 nucleotides read TGTGCCAGCAGGTACAGGGTCACTGAAGCTTTCTTT. The encoded protein is CASRYRVTEAFF.